This T cell receptor beta chain stems from a study of cytomegalovirus exposure and HLA in healthy donors. Findings and caveats of the study: Published work reported that the classifier diagnosed cytomegalovirus status with high specificity and sensitivity.

A remark on this clone: The antigen is not known.

The PCR made use of 60 Vbeta and 13 Jbeta primers. Some clones are missing from TCRdb's copy, which holds only in-frame ones; the method was immunoSEQ multiplex PCR. The sample lists tens of thousands of clones, just under 75% seen once, with around 4% in the top ten. The sequenced sample consisted of PBMCs. This clonotype was obtained from a man aged 55-75 years in good health and CMV-seronegative.

The CDR3 DNA follows: TGTGCCACCAGGCTGGGGAGGTCACCCCTCCACTTT. It encodes CATRLGRSPLHF. The chain uses TRBV15 and TRBJ1-6; no reliable D call. CDR1 is LNHNV, CDR2 YYDKDF, per germline (reference sequence). This CDR3 has 12 amino acids. V was clipped by 6 bases and J by 10 bases, with 10 bases between them.